The source of this T cell receptor (beta chain) is a study of cytomegalovirus exposure and HLA in healthy donors. The repertoire was sequenced with immunoSEQ multiplex PCR; TCRdb's copy has only in-frame clones and lacks some. The table lists approximately 230,000 clones, over 75% of them singletons, with around 11% in the top ten. Notes on this clone: Antigen: not known.

The approximately 130-subject validation cohort, separate from the roughly 700-subject first cohort, included the donors. V lost 0 bases, J lost 1 base, and 3 bases lay in between. The CDR3 totals 14 residues. Per germline, CDR1 PRHDT and CDR2 FYEKMQ (reference sequence). Broader study findings: Most observed TCR sequences were rare, whereas some public TCRs were detected in many donors. According to reports, the classifier identified cytomegalovirus status with high specificity and sensitivity. According to a subsequent analysis, TCR clusters from the first cohort were inclined to appear together in the 120 validation repertoires.

This chain joins TRBV13 and TRBJ1-4, with D unclear. The receptor's source is a man between 18 and 35 years old in good health and CMV-seropositive. The source material was PBMCs. The CDR3 reads CASSLGGTNEKLFF. In DNA form, the CDR3 reads TGTGCCAGCAGCTTAGGCGGAACTAATGAAAAACTGTTTTTT. The variable domain in full, with the rest retrieved from reference TRBV13 and TRBJ1-4, is AAGVIQSPRHLIKEKRETATLKCYPIPRHDTVYWYQQGPGQDPQFLISFYEKMQSDKGSIPDRFSAQQFSDYHSELNMSSLELGDSALYFCASSLGGTNEKLFFGSGTQLSVL.